A selection of T cell receptor beta chains follows, all from one sample in a study of cytomegalovirus exposure and HLA in healthy donors. Clones were read by immunoSEQ multiplex PCR, and TCRdb kept only the in-frame ones, dropping some. The sample yields 100,000 to 150,000 clones, about three quarters seen once. What was sequenced was PBMCs. The receptors were gathered from a female donor in good health and CMV-seronegative. CDR3s include the opening cysteine and the closing phenylalanine or tryptophan. D genes are given only for firm matches. Some rows have no size entry. The others give once, few or many, or a class for an expanded clone.

>-|-|TRBV6-1|TRBJ1-5
CASSEGGKSNQPQHF
TGTGCCAGCAGTGAAGGAGGGAAGAGCAATCAGCCCCAGCATTTT
>-|few|TRBV4-1|TRBJ2-1
CASSRRGTGEQFF
TGCGCCAGCAGCCGACGGGGAACGGGTGAGCAGTTCTTC
>TRBD2|-|TRBV5-1|TRBJ2-5
CASSLSGVGETQYF
TGCGCCAGCAGCTTGAGCGGGGTGGGAGAGACCCAGTACTTC
>-|-|TRBV20-1|TRBJ1-4
CSAPIGEKLFF
TGCAGTGCCCCAATCGGTGAAAAACTGTTTTTT
>TRBD1|once|TRBV27|TRBJ2-7
CASSPRGLETYEQYF
TGTGCCAGCAGCCCCAGGGGGTTAGAAACCTACGAGCAGTACTTC
>TRBD1|-|TRBV5-6|TRBJ2-1
CASSFDRGNEQFF
TGTGCCAGCAGCTTCGACAGGGGCAATGAGCAGTTCTTC
>-|-|TRBV5-4|TRBJ1-2
CASSSSYGYTF
TGTGCCAGCAGCTCTTCCTATGGCTACACCTTC
>-|-|TRBV9|TRBJ1-2
CASSVGGAGSSGYTF
TGTGCCAGCAGCGTAGGTGGGGCCGGGTCATCTGGCTACACCTTC
>TRBD1|-|TRBV10-2|TRBJ1-4
CASSDRGPDEKLFF
TGCGCCAGCAGTGACAGGGGGCCGGATGAAAAACTGTTTTTT
>TRBD1|once|TRBV9|TRBJ2-2
CASSKGQGYTGELFF
TGTGCCAGCAGCAAGGGACAGGGATACACCGGGGAGCTGTTTTTT
>-|-|TRBV7-2|TRBJ2-7
CASSLYGPTYEQYF
TGTGCCAGCAGCCTCTACGGTCCTACCTACGAGCAGTACTTC
>TRBD2|-|TRBV7-9|TRBJ2-7
CASSLASGTSTYEQYF
TGTGCCAGCAGCTTGGCCTCCGGGACTAGCACCTACGAGCAGTACTTC
>TRBD2|-|TRBV6-6|TRBJ2-1
CASRLAGGKNEQFF
TGTGCCAGCCGACTAGCGGGAGGTAAGAATGAGCAGTTCTTC
>-|few|TRBV7-6|TRBJ1-1
CASSEIEKTEAFF
TGTGCCAGCAGCGAAATTGAGAAGACTGAAGCTTTCTTT
>-|-|TRBV11-2|TRBJ2-7
CASSWGRNYEQYF
TGTGCCAGCAGCTGGGGGAGGAACTACGAGCAGTACTTC
>-|-|TRBV19|TRBJ1-2
CATSNHLNYGYTF
TGTGCCACCTCGAACCACTTAAACTATGGCTACACCTTC
>TRBD1|-|TRBV7-3|TRBJ1-1
CASSLQGQVNTEAFF
TGTGCCAGCAGCTTACAAGGACAGGTGAACACTGAAGCTTTCTTT
>TRBD1|once|TRBV15|TRBJ2-7
CATSRGQGGGYEQYF
TGTGCCACCAGCAGAGGACAGGGTGGGGGCTACGAGCAGTACTTC
>TRBD1|-|TRBV27|TRBJ2-7
CASSLGRGQIHYEQYF
TGTGCCAGCAGTTTAGGTCGGGGACAGATTCACTACGAGCAGTACTTC
>TRBD1|-|TRBV5-1|TRBJ1-5
CASSSDGQGNQPQHF
TGCGCCAGCAGCTCGGATGGACAGGGCAATCAGCCCCAGCATTTT
>-|-|TRBV9|TRBJ1-2
CASSVGTRDYGYTF
TGTGCCAGCAGCGTAGGAACCAGGGACTATGGCTACACCTTC
>TRBD1|-|TRBV4-1|TRBJ1-1
CASSHPQGAGTEAFF
TGCGCCAGCAGCCACCCACAGGGGGCAGGGACTGAAGCTTTCTTT
>-|-|TRBV6-5|TRBJ1-2
CASTRGRRNYGYTF
TGTGCCAGCACCCGCGGGAGGCGTAACTATGGCTACACCTTC
>TRBD1|-|TRBV5-1|TRBJ1-6
CASRNGQGGNSPLHF
TGCGCCAGCAGAAATGGACAGGGGGGGAATTCACCCCTCCACTTT
>-|-|TRBV21-1|TRBJ2-2
CAGVSGTGELFF
TGTGCCGGTGTCTCGGGCACCGGGGAGCTGTTTTTT
>-|-|TRBV6-5|TRBJ2-5
CASSYSGGGETQYF
TGTGCCAGCAGTTACTCAGGGGGGGGAGAGACCCAGTACTTC
>-|-|TRBV28|TRBJ1-2
CASTPGGYYGYTF
TGTGCCAGCACCCCTGGGGGGTACTATGGCTACACCTTC
>TRBD1|-|TRBV11-1|TRBJ2-4
CASSLGTEGAKNSQYF
TGTGCCAGCAGCTTGGGGACAGAAGGGGCCAAAAACAGTCAGTACTTC
>-|-|TRBV6-5|TRBJ2-2
CASSYSGHTGELFF
TGTGCCAGCAGTTACTCGGGGCACACCGGGGAGCTGTTTTTT
>-|-|TRBV7-3|TRBJ2-3
CASSLRGDSTDTQYF
TGTGCCAGCAGCTTAAGGGGGGATAGCACAGATACGCAGTATTTT
>-|-|TRBV19|TRBJ2-6
CASSTAEGSGANVLTF
TGTGCCAGTAGCACCGCGGAGGGCTCTGGGGCCAACGTCCTGACTTTC
>-|-|TRBV2|TRBJ1-2
CASSEFSGYTF
TGTGCCAGCAGTGAATTTTCAGGCTACACCTTC
>TRBD2|-|TRBV13|TRBJ2-7
CASSVRTSGTYEQYF
TGTGCCAGCAGCGTACGGACTAGCGGGACCTACGAGCAGTACTTC
>TRBD2|once|TRBV9|TRBJ2-3
CASSEGLADSDTQYF
TGTGCCAGCAGCGAGGGACTAGCGGATTCAGATACGCAGTATTTT